A single sample gave rise to the 5 T cell receptor beta chains below, sequenced in a study of blood T cell repertoires in COVID-19. Clones were read by immunoSEQ multiplex PCR, and TCRdb kept only the in-frame ones, dropping some. The sample has approximately 670,000 clones, 75% to 90% seen once. Sequencing was carried out using peripheral blood. The receptor set was obtained from a woman between 18 and 29 years old with acute or convalescent COVID-19.

The V and J genes are TRBV9 and TRBJ2-3, with D unresolved. Per germline, CDR1 SGDLS and CDR2 YYNGEE. The V end was cut by 0 bases, the J end by 4 bases, with 9 bases between. The CDR3 is 14 residues long. The CDR3 region is CASSVEAKADTQYF. The CDR3 bases are TGTGCCAGCAGCGTAGAAGCGAAGGCAGATACGCAGTATTTT.

The chain has TRBV7-2 and TRBJ1-6; unclear D gene. This CDR3 is built from 15 residues. Germline lookup yields CDR1 SGHTA and CDR2 FQGNSA. Trimming removed 0 bases from V and 9 bases from J, with 12 bases in between. CDR3 protein: CASSLAVGSSSPLHF. CDR3 bases: TGTGCCAGCAGCTTAGCGGTGGGCAGTAGTTCACCCCTCCACTTT.

CDR3 sequence (DNA): TGTGCCAGCAGCTTAAAGACAGGGTTCCCCTACGAGCAGTACTTC. It codes for CASSLKTGFPYEQYF. V is TRBV7-2 and J is TRBJ2-7; 7 nucleotides line up with TRBD1. CDR1 is SGHTA, CDR2 FQGNSA, per germline. The CDR3 has 15 amino acids. J lost 2 bases, V lost 2 bases, and 6 bases had no gene match.

This chain connects TRBV15 to TRBJ1-2; tentative D call: TRBD1 (5 bases). The CDR3 spans 14 residues. Trimming cost V 1 base and J 9 bases, with 15 bases left between them. CDR1 is LNHNV and CDR2 is YYDKDF in the germline V gene (reference sequence). This CDR3 is CATSRGRDYPRYTF. The CDR3 DNA is TGTGCCACCAGCAGAGGCCGGGACTACCCACGCTACACCTTC.

The chain carries TRBV9 and TRBJ1-2, with 9 bases aligning to TRBD1. Germline CDR1 is SGDLS and CDR2 is YYNGEE. This CDR3 region has 14 residues. The trim removed 3 bases at V and 3 bases at J, leaving 3 bases unmatched. DNA of the CDR3: TGTGCCAGCAGCGCGGGGACAGGGCACTATGGCTACACCTTC. Encoded protein: CASSAGTGHYGYTF.